The 27 T cell receptor beta chains below come from one sample, sequenced in a study of regulatory T cells in long-lasting Graves disease. Time point of the sample: persistent/refractory GD, antithyroid drugs over 5 years with positive TRAb. The TCR library was prepared using RNA isolated from PBMCs. To make TCR beta libraries, researchers used iRepertoire HTBI primers and Arm-PCR of CDR3 regions. TCRdb used MiXCR to reprocess the multiplex PCR reads, holding one entry per CDR3 protein. The sample contains 360,000 or so distinct CDR3 sequences, roughly 23% of which appear only once. Sequences were derived from peripheral blood mononuclear cells (PBMCs), sampled when the disease was refractory, from a patient treated with antithyroid drugs. The receptors were gathered from a woman aged 40 to 50 with Graves disease.

This clonotype was seen a handful of times. This chain connects TRBV5-1 to TRBJ1-5, with a weak D call TRBD1 (6 bases). CDR3 length equals 15 residues. V lost 7 bases to trimming and J lost 2 bases, with 16 bases between them. Germline V gene data show CDR1 as SGHRS and CDR2 as YFSETQ. The CDR3 loop reads CASSMGEGGNQPQHF. CDR3 sequence (DNA): TGCGCCAGCTCTATGGGAGAGGGGGGCAATCAGCCCCAGCATTTT.

This clonotype was seen a few times. The chain is built from TRBV7-2 and TRBJ2-7; D is uncertain. The CDR3 length is 13 residues. Looked up from germline, CDR1 is SGHTA and CDR2 is FQGNSA. Trimming removed 1 base from V and 5 bases from J, with 9 bases in between. CDR3 region: CASSLGSWHEQYF. The CDR3 DNA sequence: TGTGCCAGCAGCTTAGGGAGCTGGCACGAGCAGTACTTC.

In this sample, this clonotype turned up many times. The chain has TRBV15 and TRBJ2-7; the D gene is possibly TRBD2 (7 bases). The V end was cut by 0 bases, the J end by 0 bases, with 15 bases between. This CDR3 is 17 amino acids long. The germline gives CDR1 LNHNV, CDR2 YYDKDF (reference sequence). The CDR3 loop is CATSREGGPKSSYEQYF. Written as DNA, the CDR3 is TGTGCCACCAGCAGAGAGGGGGGGCCTAAGAGCTCCTACGAGCAGTACTTC.

This clonotype was counted a few times. The J gene is TRBJ2-5, the V gene TRBV3-1; 13 bases match TRBD2. Germline V gene data show CDR1 as LGHDT and CDR2 as YNNKEL (reference sequence). CDR3 length: 16 residues. V was clipped by 1 base and J by 5 bases; unmatched bases: 4. This chain's CDR3 is CASSQGTSGSGETQYF. The CDR3 DNA reads TGTGCCAGCAGCCAAGGGACTAGCGGGAGTGGTGAGACCCAGTACTTC.

The rearrangement joins TRBV18 to TRBJ2-4, with a tentative D call TRBD1 (5 bases). The end of the DNA is better explained by TRBJ1-2, so the J call may be wrong. Germline-derived CDR1 and CDR2 are KGHSH and LQKENI. The CDR3 consists of 14 residues. This CDR3 reads CASLPRDEGYGYTF. The CDR3 region has the DNA TGTGCCAGCTTACCCCGGGACGAAGGCTATGGCTACACCTTC.

The chain uses TRBV6-2 or TRBV6-3 and TRBJ2-5; TRBD2 matches 8 bases. This CDR3 has 18 amino acids. Germline CDR1 MNHEY, CDR2 SVGEGT. The junction had 23 bases not matched to a gene; V was cut back by 7 bases and J by 7 bases. This CDR3 reads CASMGWTSSHPGGVTQYF. The CDR3 bases are TGTGCCAGCATGGGGTGGACTAGTAGCCACCCCGGGGGGGTGACCCAGTACTTC.

This clonotype was seen a handful of times. This chain connects TRBV9 to TRBJ2-2, with D maybe TRBD2 (5 bases). Deletions cut 3 bases from V and 4 bases from J, with 10 bases between. There are 14 residues in the CDR3. Germline lookup yields CDR1 SGDLS and CDR2 YYNGEE. The CDR3 loop reads CASSGIGITGELFF. Here the CDR3 DNA reads TGTGCCAGCAGCGGGATCGGGATCACCGGGGAGCTGTTTTTT.

Many counts were recorded for this clonotype. The chain is built from TRBV27 and TRBJ2-6; D possibly matches TRBD1 or TRBD2 (6 bases each). Trimming cost V 6 bases and J 4 bases, with 16 bases left between them. Looked up from germline, CDR1 is MNHEY and CDR2 is SMNVEV (reference sequence). This CDR3 contains 16 residues. Here the CDR3 reads CASSGIGGRGANVLTF. The CDR3 DNA reads TGTGCCAGCAGCGGCATAGGGGGGCGCGGGGCCAACGTCCTGACTTTC.

This clonotype was detected only a few times. The chain links TRBV9 to TRBJ2-5, with D perhaps matching TRBD2 (5 bases). Trimming pared 0 bases from V and 0 bases from J, leaving 6 bases between. The length of the CDR3 is 14 residues. Germline-derived CDR1 and CDR2 are SGDLS and YYNGEE. As DNA, the CDR3 is TGTGCCAGCAGCGTAGGAGGGAACCAAGAGACCCAGTACTTC. Translated, it gives CASSVGGNQETQYF.

This clonotype occurred many times. This sequence joins TRBV28 and TRBJ1-1; D gene ambiguous. Germline CDR1 is MDHEN and CDR2 is SYDVKM. The CDR3 totals 11 residues. Between the trimmed V and J ends, which lost 8 bases and 5 bases, there was a span of 9 bases. The CDR3 sequence is CASGPGTEAFF. The CDR3 nucleotides read TGTGCCAGCGGACCTGGAACTGAAGCTTTCTTT.

The chain uses TRBV29-1 and TRBJ2-5; D gene ambiguous. Germline values: CDR1 SQVTM, CDR2 ANQGSEA. The CDR3 has 12 amino acids. The V gene lost 3 bases and the J gene lost 3 bases, with 8 bases spanning the gap. In DNA, the CDR3 is TGCAGCGTTGAGCGGCTAGAAGAGACCCAGTACTTC. Its protein is CSVERLEETQYF.

This clonotype appeared a single time. This chain links TRBV5-1 with TRBJ2-7; perhaps TRBD1 as D (6 bases). Germline-derived CDR1 and CDR2 are SGHRS and YFSETQ. With 0 bases removed from V and 1 base from J, the gap between germline ends came to 20 bases. CDR3 size: 18 residues. The CDR3 reads CASSLGRLTGRPSYEQYF. CDR3 DNA sequence: TGCGCCAGCAGCTTGGGACGATTGACAGGACGCCCTTCCTACGAGCAGTACTTC.

The chain carries TRBV7-2 and TRBJ2-3; D ambiguous. This CDR3 is 15 amino acids long. Trimming removed 1 base from V and 2 bases from J, with 10 bases in between. The germline gives CDR1 SGHTA, CDR2 FQGNSA. DNA of the CDR3: TGTGCCAGCAGCTTAGAATCCAAGTTCACAGATACGCAGTATTTT. It translates to CASSLESKFTDTQYF.

Only a few counts were recorded for this clonotype. The V gene is TRBV10-3, the J gene TRBJ1-1; D unclear. Germline CDR1 and CDR2: ENHRY and SYGVKD. The CDR3 is made up of 14 amino acids. The V gene lost 3 bases and the J gene lost 4 bases, with 12 bases spanning the gap. The CDR3 DNA is TGTGCCATCAGTGAACTTTTGACTAGCACTGAAGCTTTCTTT. This sequence encodes CAISELLTSTEAFF.

In this sample, this clonotype turned up many times. This rearrangement joins TRBV28 to TRBJ2-5; TRBD1 agrees at 7 bases. V lost 3 bases, J lost 3 bases, and 7 bases stayed unmatched. There are 15 residues in the CDR3. Germline values: CDR1 MDHEN, CDR2 SYDVKM. The CDR3 DNA sequence: TGTGCCAGCAGTTTCTTTAGAGGGACAGAAGAGACCCAGTACTTC. It translates to CASSFFRGTEETQYF. The full variable domain, with the rest looked up from reference TRBV28 and TRBJ2-5, is DVKVTQSSRYLVKRTGEKVFLECVQDMDHENMFWYRQDPGLGLRLIYFSYDVKMKEKGDIPEGYSVSREKKERFSLILESASTNQTSMYLCASSFFRGTEETQYFGPGTRLLVL.

This clonotype was found a few times. V gene TRBV6-4 combines with J gene TRBJ1-5; D may be TRBD1 (6 bases). The V gene's germline CDR1 is MRHNA and CDR2 SNTAGT. CDR3 length equals 15 residues. V lost 0 bases and J 6 bases, leaving 12 bases between the germline ends. The CDR3 reads CASSDSAGGGQPQHF. The CDR3 DNA sequence: TGTGCCAGCAGTGACTCAGCCGGGGGCGGTCAGCCCCAGCATTTT.

V usage is TRBV6-5 and J usage is TRBJ2-3, with a weak D call TRBD2 (5 bases). This CDR3 region has 15 residues. Germline CDR1 and CDR2: MNHEY and SVGAGI. V was shortened by 0 bases and J by 6 bases, with 13 bases between the two germline ends. The CDR3 DNA reads TGTGCCAGCAGTTACTCGATAGCCGGCGGGGATACGCAGTATTTT. Its translation: CASSYSIAGGDTQYF.

In this sample, this clonotype turned up many times. J is TRBJ1-2 and V is TRBV10-3, with TRBD1 matching over 7 bases. Unmatched junction bases numbered 3, after V lost 2 bases and J lost 0 bases. This CDR3 has 15 residues. CDR1 is ENHRY and CDR2 is SYGVKD in the germline V gene. The CDR3 here is CAISEPDRANYGYTF. The CDR3 nucleotides are TGTGCCATCAGTGAGCCAGACAGGGCTAACTATGGCTACACCTTC.

This clonotype showed up many times. The chain links TRBV7-2 to TRBJ1-5, with 8 nucleotides matching TRBD1. The V and J ends lost 5 bases and 3 bases, in that order; junction bases with no gene match: 6. The CDR3 has 15 amino acids. Germline values: CDR1 SGHTA, CDR2 FQGNSA. CDR3 amino acids: CASSTGTGLNQPQHF. CDR3 bases: TGTGCCAGCAGCACCGGGACAGGTCTCAATCAGCCCCAGCATTTT.

There are many counts of this clonotype. The chain is built from TRBV6-1 and TRBJ2-5; D unresolved. The CDR3 runs to 15 residues. Between the trimmed V and J ends, which lost 0 bases and 4 bases, there was a span of 12 bases. CDR1 and CDR2 from the germline V gene are MNHNS and SASEGT. The CDR3 protein is CASSEAGGRRETQYF. In DNA, the CDR3 is TGTGCCAGCAGTGAAGCCGGCGGAAGGAGAGAGACCCAGTACTTC.

This clonotype was detected a few times. This rearrangement joins TRBV15 to TRBJ2-7; D is uncertain. Germline loops: CDR1 LNHNV, CDR2 YYDKDF (reference sequence). The CDR3 length is 12 residues. Deletions cut 5 bases from V and 6 bases from J, with 11 bases between. DNA of the CDR3: TGTGCCACCAGCTTGGACGGCCTCGAGCAGTACTTC. The encoded protein is CATSLDGLEQYF.

This clonotype has a count of ten or more. The chain links TRBV2 to TRBJ1-1, with 7 positions matching TRBD1. Germline V lookup: CDR1 SNHLY, CDR2 FYNNEI. This CDR3 comprises 13 residues. Trimming removed 3 bases from V and 6 bases from J; junction bases left unmatched: 4. As DNA, the CDR3 is TGTGCCAGCAGTGAGCAGGGGGTCTCTGAAGCTTTCTTT. Amino acid sequence: CASSEQGVSEAFF.

The CDR3 loop reads CASTRTSGSRNEQFF. The CDR3 DNA follows: TGTGCCAGCACCCGGACTAGCGGGAGTAGAAATGAGCAGTTCTTC. The V and J genes are TRBV2 and TRBJ2-1; 13 nucleotides line up with TRBD2. Looked up from germline, CDR1 is SNHLY and CDR2 is FYNNEI. With V trimmed by 7 bases and J by 7 bases, 7 bases remained unmatched. The CDR3 runs to 15 residues. Filled out from reference TRBV2 and TRBJ2-1, the complete variable domain reads EPEVTQTPSHQVTQMGQEVILRCVPISNHLYFYWYRQILGQKVEFLVSFYNNEISEKSEIFDDQFSVERPDGSNFTLKIRSTKLEDSAMYFCASTRTSGSRNEQFFGPGTRLTVL.

J is TRBJ1-3 and V is TRBV27, with TRBD1 matching 8 bases. Germline V gene lookup returns CDR1 MNHEY and CDR2 SMNVEV (reference sequence). The junction had 5 bases not matched to a gene; V was cut back by 4 bases and J by 0 bases. The CDR3 loop spans 16 amino acids. CDR3 loop: CASSSRTGPSGNTIYF. The CDR3 coding sequence is TGTGCCAGCAGTTCCCGGACAGGGCCCTCTGGAAACACCATATATTTT.

This chain joins TRBV28 and TRBJ2-7; D might be TRBD2 (6 bases). V lost 3 bases, J lost 2 bases, and 11 bases lay in between. The CDR3 runs to 14 residues. Germline-derived CDR1 and CDR2 are MDHEN and SYDVKM. The CDR3 region has the DNA TGTGCCAGCAGTTTTTACTGGGGGGCCTACGAGCAGTACTTC. The encoded protein is CASSFYWGAYEQYF.

The J gene is TRBJ1-4, the V gene TRBV3-1, with a tentative D call TRBD1 (6 bases). In germline, CDR1 is LGHDT, CDR2 YNNKEL (reference sequence). This CDR3 has 13 residues. The V and J ends lost 6 bases and 6 bases respectively, with 11 bases between them. The CDR3: CASSQRGDEKLFF. For the CDR3, the DNA is TGTGCCAGCAGTCAGAGGGGGGATGAAAAACTGTTTTTT. Variable domain in full (rest from reference TRBV3-1 and TRBJ1-4): DTAVSQTPKYLVTQMGNDKSIKCEQNLGHDTMYWYKQDSKKFLKIMFSYNNKELIINETVPNRFSPKSPDKAHLNLHINSLELGDSAVYFCASSQRGDEKLFFGSGTQLSVL.

This clonotype was picked up many times. The rearrangement uses TRBV12-3 or TRBV12-4 and TRBJ1-4; D possibly corresponds to TRBD1 (5 bases). With 5 bases removed from V and 14 bases from J, the gap between germline ends came to 15 bases. The CDR3 is 12 amino acids. The CDR3 loop is CASSPGRGFLFF. In DNA form, the CDR3 reads TGTGCCAGCAGTCCCGGCCGGGGGTTTCTGTTTTTT.